The 25 T cell receptor beta chains below come from one sample, sequenced in a study of blood T cell repertoires in COVID-19. Method: immunoSEQ multiplex PCR; TCRdb's copy keeps in-frame clones and lacks some. The data contain 450,000 to 500,000 clones, 70% to 90% of them singletons. The specimen was PBMCs or T cells enriched from blood (not recorded which). Source of these receptors: a woman aged 60-75 years who had recovered from COVID-19.

Written as DNA, the CDR3 is TGTGCCAGCAGTTTCCTCGCGGCAGAAGCTTACAATGAGCAGTTCTTC. Translation gives CASSFLAAEAYNEQFF. The chain combines TRBV28 with TRBJ2-1; D is unresolved. Germline V gene data show CDR1 as MDHEN and CDR2 as SYDVKM. V shed 3 bases and J shed 4 bases, with 16 bases lying between them. CDR3 length equals 16 residues. Complete variable domain (other parts from reference TRBV28 and TRBJ2-1): DVKVTQSSRYLVKRTGEKVFLECVQDMDHENMFWYRQDPGLGLRLIYFSYDVKMKEKGDIPEGYSVSREKKERFSLILESASTNQTSMYLCASSFLAAEAYNEQFFGPGTRLTVL.

The chain couples TRBV7-2 to TRBJ1-5, with D tentatively TRBD1 (5 bases). Germline V gives CDR1 SGHTA, CDR2 FQGNSA. This CDR3 is 15 amino acids long. V lost 5 bases and J lost 0, with 11 bases in between. CDR3 sequence (DNA): TGTGCCAGCAGCATCTCGACAGCTAGCAATCAGCCCCAGCATTTT. It yields the protein CASSISTASNQPQHF.

The rearrangement uses TRBV6-5 and TRBJ1-2; D might be TRBD1 (6 bases). The CDR3 is 16 amino acids. Trimming cost V 2 bases and J 8 bases, with 21 bases left between them. Germline V gene data show CDR1 as MNHEY and CDR2 as SVGAGI. The chain's CDR3 is CASSYPTPGGGEGYTF. In DNA, the CDR3 is TGTGCCAGCAGTTACCCCACTCCGGGGGGCGGCGAAGGCTACACCTTC.

The chain's CDR3 is CASSLHEFTIYF. The DNA of the CDR3 is TGTGCCAGCAGCTTACATGAGTTCACCATATATTTT. The V gene is TRBV7-9, the J gene TRBJ1-3; D gene uncertain. The CDR3 is 12 residues long. Trimming left V 2 bases short and J 9 bases short, with 8 bases between. The germline CDR1 and CDR2 sequences are SEHNR and FQNEAQ (reference sequence).

Concerning this clone itself: The same CDR3 also results from other DNA sequences found in this sample. The chain carries TRBV5-5 and TRBJ2-1; 8 nucleotides align to TRBD1. V trimming: 4 bases; J trimming: 5 bases; junction bases outside the gene matches: 5. The V gene's germline CDR1 is SGHKS and CDR2 YYEKEE (reference sequence). The CDR3 is 14 amino acids. The CDR3 here is CASSPGQGNNEQFF. The DNA of the CDR3 is TGTGCCAGCAGCCCAGGACAGGGAAACAATGAGCAGTTCTTC. Using reference TRBV5-5 and TRBJ2-1 for the parts outside the CDR3, the full variable domain is DAGVTQSPTHLIKTRGQQVTLRCSPISGHKSVSWYQQVLGQGPQFIFQYYEKEERGRGNFPDRFSARQFPNYSSELNVNALLLGDSALYLCASSPGQGNNEQFFGPGTRLTVL.

The chain uses TRBV11-2 and TRBJ2-7; 9 positions match TRBD1. The CDR3 has 14 amino acids. The V gene end was trimmed by 5 bases and the J gene end by 3 bases; junction bases not matched to a gene: 5. Looked up from germline, CDR1 is SGHAT and CDR2 is FQNNGV. The CDR3 DNA sequence: TGTGCCAGCAGCCTGGGGACAGGGCGCTACGAGCAGTACTTC. Protein sequence: CASSLGTGRYEQYF.

The J gene is TRBJ1-2, the V gene TRBV15; 9 bases align to TRBD1. The germline CDR1 and CDR2 sequences are LNHNV and YYDKDF (reference sequence). The J segment lost 2 bases and the V segment lost 0 bases, leaving 19 bases of the junction unmatched. The CDR3 spans 21 residues. The DNA of the CDR3 is TGTGCCACCAGCAGAGATGGGCCCCGTTTACCCCGGGACAGGGTGAACTATGGCTACACCTTC. It yields the protein CATSRDGPRLPRDRVNYGYTF.

The chain joins TRBV5-1 to TRBJ2-7, with D unresolved. The ends were cut back, 0 bases at V and 1 base at J, with 8 bases in the middle. Germline CDR1 SGHRS, CDR2 YFSETQ. The CDR3 loop spans 14 amino acids. CDR3 loop: CASSLGDGSYEQYF. The DNA for the CDR3 is TGCGCCAGCAGCTTGGGCGACGGGTCCTACGAGCAGTACTTC. The complete variable domain, with remaining parts taken from reference TRBV5-1 and TRBJ2-7, reads KAGVTQTPRYLIKTRGQQVTLSCSPISGHRSVSWYQQTPGQGLQFLFEYFSETQRNKGNFPGRFSGRQFSNSRSEMNVSTLELGDSALYLCASSLGDGSYEQYFGPGTRLTVT.

The chain links TRBV27 to TRBJ2-4; 9 bases are shared with TRBD1. Trimming at V came to 8 bases and at J to 0 bases, leaving 14 bases not matched to a gene. This CDR3 has 18 residues. The germline gives CDR1 MNHEY, CDR2 SMNVEV (reference sequence). The CDR3 DNA reads TGTGCCAGCCGACGGGACAGGGAAGGCGGTCTAGCCAAAAACATTCAGTACTTC. This gives the protein CASRRDREGGLAKNIQYF.

As for this clone: Other nucleotide sequences in the sample specify the same CDR3. The chain recombines TRBV5-1 with TRBJ2-3; 10 bases agree with TRBD1. The CDR3 sequence is 15 residues long. Germline lookup yields CDR1 SGHRS and CDR2 YFSETQ. The J segment lost 4 bases and the V segment lost 0 bases, leaving 2 bases of the junction unmatched. This chain's CDR3 is CASSLGDRGADTQYF. Written as DNA, the CDR3 is TGCGCCAGCAGCTTGGGGGACAGGGGCGCAGATACGCAGTATTTT.

The chain recombines TRBV13 with TRBJ2-7; no reliable D call. V lost 0 bases and J lost 3, with 9 bases in between. The CDR3 extends over 14 amino acids. CDR1 is PRHDT and CDR2 is FYEKMQ in the germline V gene (reference sequence). The CDR3 protein is CASSLGPGGYEQYV. As DNA, the CDR3 is TGTGCCAGCAGCTTAGGCCCCGGTGGCTACGAGCAGTACGTC.

The rearrangement links TRBV3-1 (or the pseudogene TRBV3-2) to TRBJ1-4, with 7 bases lining up with TRBD1. J lost 8 bases, V lost 0 bases, and 9 bases had no gene match. The CDR3 runs to 16 residues. Germline loops: CDR1 LGHDT, CDR2 YNNKEL (reference sequence). The DNA for the CDR3 is TGTGCCAGCAGCCAAGAGGCGGGCAGGGGGATCGAAAAACTGTTTTTT. Protein: CASSQEAGRGIEKLFF.

The rearrangement joins TRBV5-1 to TRBJ1-3; tentatively, D is TRBD1 (6 bases). Deletions cut 5 bases from V and 4 bases from J, with 10 bases between. The CDR3 is 13 residues long. CDR1 and CDR2 (germline): SGHRS, YFSETQ. CDR3 DNA sequence: TGCGCCAGCAGGGATGACAGGGGAAACACCATATATTTT. Protein product: CASRDDRGNTIYF.

A few counts support this clone. The CDR3 sequence is CASSLSTGPTNEKLFF. Here the CDR3 DNA reads TGTGCCAGTAGCCTTAGCACAGGGCCAACTAATGAAAAACTGTTTTTT. V and J are TRBV19 and TRBJ1-4, with D maybe TRBD1 (6 bases). Germline V gene data show CDR1 as LNHDA and CDR2 as SQIVND (reference sequence). Trimming removed 6 bases at V and 0 bases at J, with 14 bases between. The CDR3 loop spans 16 amino acids. Looking up the rest from reference TRBV19 and TRBJ1-4 gives the full variable domain: DGGITQSPKYLFRKEGQNVTLSCEQNLNHDAMYWYRQDPGQGLRLIYYSQIVNDFQKGDIAEGYSVSREKKESFPLTVTSAQKNPTAFYLCASSLSTGPTNEKLFFGSGTQLSVL.

The table lists this clone with a count of one. The chain is built from TRBV2 and TRBJ1-2, with a possible D match to TRBD1 (5 bases). Germline assignment: CDR1 SNHLY and CDR2 FYNNEI. V lost 5 bases and J 2 bases, leaving 9 bases between the germline ends. CDR3 size: 13 residues. The CDR3 region is CASSQTVNYGYTF. CDR3 sequence (DNA): TGTGCCAGCAGTCAGACAGTCAACTATGGCTACACCTTC.

The gene calls are TRBV27 and TRBJ1-4; tentatively, D is TRBD1 (6 bases). The V end was cut by 7 bases, the J end by 5 bases, with 14 bases between. Germline CDR1 is MNHEY and CDR2 is SMNVEV (reference sequence). This CDR3 comprises 14 residues. The CDR3: CASTHGGANEKLFF. The DNA for the CDR3 is TGTGCCAGCACCCACGGGGGGGCCAATGAAAAACTGTTTTTT.

V is TRBV24-1 and J is TRBJ1-3; D gene unclear. The CDR3 is 13 amino acids. Between the trimmed V and J ends, which lost 4 bases and 0 bases, there was a span of 3 bases. Germline CDR1 KGHDR, CDR2 SFDVKD. The DNA of the CDR3 is TGTGCCACCAGTGACTACTCTGGAAACACCATATATTTT. It yields the protein CATSDYSGNTIYF.

The chain combines TRBV9 with TRBJ2-3; TRBD1 is a possible D gene (6 bases). The germline gives CDR1 SGDLS, CDR2 YYNGEE. The CDR3 consists of 17 residues. Deletions cut 3 bases from V and 4 bases from J, with 21 bases between. CDR3 sequence reads: CASSGRTGNWVADTQYF. CDR3 in DNA: TGTGCCAGCAGCGGCCGAACAGGGAATTGGGTGGCAGATACGCAGTATTTT.

The chain has TRBV5-4 and TRBJ2-5; 8 bases line up with TRBD1. Germline-derived CDR1 and CDR2 are SGHNT and YYREEE (reference sequence). V lost 4 bases and J lost 5; bases outside the gene matches: 10. The CDR3 totals 15 residues. The chain's CDR3 is CASSPAGQGDETQYF. In DNA form, the CDR3 reads TGTGCCAGCAGCCCTGCCGGACAGGGTGACGAGACCCAGTACTTC.

The chain carries TRBV5-1 and TRBJ2-2; the D gene is possibly TRBD2 (5 bases). Germline CDR1 SGHRS, CDR2 YFSETQ. V lost 3 bases and J lost 0, with 12 bases in between. The length of the CDR3 is 16 residues. Written as DNA, the CDR3 is TGCGCCAGCAGCTACGAATCGGGAACGAACACCGGGGAGCTGTTTTTT. As protein: CASSYESGTNTGELFF.

The chain couples TRBV5-8 to TRBJ1-2, with a weak D call TRBD1 (5 bases). Germline-derived CDR1 and CDR2 are SGHTS and YDEGEE. The CDR3 sequence is 12 residues long. Trimming shortened V by 3 bases and J by 8 bases, and 11 bases separated the two germline ends. The CDR3 nucleotides read TGTGCCAGCAGCTGGGAGGGGCTCGGCTACACCTTC. This encodes CASSWEGLGYTF. Full variable domain (rest looked up from reference TRBV5-8 and TRBJ1-2): EAGVTQSPTHLIKTRGQQATLRCSPISGHTSVYWYQQALGLGLQFLLWYDEGEERNRGNFPPRFSGRQFPNYSSELNVNALELEDSALYLCASSWEGLGYTFGSGTRLTVV.

The chain is built from TRBV30 and TRBJ1-4, with TRBD1 as a possible D gene (5 bases). V was trimmed by 2 bases and J by 4 bases, leaving 8 bases between them. Germline V lookup: CDR1 GTSNPN, CDR2 SVGIG (reference sequence). This CDR3 is built from 13 residues. CDR3 DNA sequence: TGTGCCTGGAGTAAAGGGGTTAATGAAAAACTGTTTTTT. Encoded protein: CAWSKGVNEKLFF.

This sequence joins TRBV9 and TRBJ1-2; tentative D call: TRBD1 (5 bases). CDR3 length: 18 amino acids. The germline V gene encodes CDR1 SGDLS and CDR2 YYNGEE. V lost 3 bases to trimming and J lost 7 bases, with 28 bases between them. CDR3 nucleotide sequence: TGTGCCAGCAGCGGTTCTATGGAGATGGACACCATGTTGGGTGGCTACACCTTC. This gives the protein CASSGSMEMDTMLGGYTF.

The chain is built from TRBV7-9 and TRBJ2-3; 7 nucleotides line up with TRBD1. Germline-derived CDR1 and CDR2 are SEHNR and FQNEAQ (reference sequence). The junction had 3 bases not matched to a gene; V was cut back by 4 bases and J by 2 bases. CDR3 length: 14 residues. The CDR3 loop is CASSSDRYTDTQYF. The CDR3 nucleotides read TGTGCCAGCAGCTCGGACAGGTACACAGATACGCAGTATTTT.

V usage is TRBV30 and J usage is TRBJ1-5; D uncertain. CDR1 and CDR2 (germline): GTSNPN, SVGIG (reference sequence). The CDR3 length is 15 residues. Trimming shortened V by 5 bases and J by 4 bases, and 18 bases separated the two germline ends. This CDR3 is CAWAEGQRVNQPQHF. The CDR3 region has the DNA TGTGCCTGGGCCGAGGGCCAGAGGGTAAATCAGCCCCAGCATTTT.